The 2 T cell receptor beta chains given below trace back to one sample, sequenced in a study of blood T cell repertoires in COVID-19. The protocol was immunoSEQ multiplex PCR, while the TCRdb copy is restricted to in-frame clones and leaves out a portion. The table includes more than 200,000 clones, 88% detected once. The sequencing input was peripheral blood. These receptors all come from a woman aged 60 to 75 with acute or convalescent COVID-19.

In nucleotides, the CDR3 is TGTGCCAGCAGCCTTCAAACAACTAATGAAAAACTGTTTTTT. Residues: CASSLQTTNEKLFF. This rearrangement joins TRBV3-1 (or the pseudogene TRBV3-2) to TRBJ1-4; D unclear. V lost 4 bases and J 0 bases, leaving 6 bases between the germline ends. The CDR3 extends over 14 amino acids. CDR1 and CDR2 from the germline V gene are LGHDT and YNNKEL (reference sequence).

The chain joins TRBV23-1 to TRBJ2-7; 9 bases agree with TRBD1. TRBV23-1 counts as an open reading frame of uncertain function. Trimming removed 0 bases from V and 2 bases from J; junction bases left unmatched: 8. The CDR3 totals 17 residues. CDR3: CASSQSKRDRDPYEQYF. CDR3 DNA sequence: TGCGCCAGCAGTCAATCGAAACGGGACAGGGATCCCTACGAGCAGTACTTC.